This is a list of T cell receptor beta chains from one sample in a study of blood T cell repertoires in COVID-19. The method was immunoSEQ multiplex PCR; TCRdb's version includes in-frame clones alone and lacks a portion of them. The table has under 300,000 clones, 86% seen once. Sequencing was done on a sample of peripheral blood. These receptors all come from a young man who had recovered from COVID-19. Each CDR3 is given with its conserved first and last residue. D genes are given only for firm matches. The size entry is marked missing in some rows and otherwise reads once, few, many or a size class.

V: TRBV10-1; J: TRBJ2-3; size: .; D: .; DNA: TGCGCCAGCAGTGTCCTGCAGGCTAATACGCAGTATTTT; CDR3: CASSVLQANTQYF
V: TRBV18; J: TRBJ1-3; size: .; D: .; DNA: TGTGCCAGCTCACCTCAACAGGGAGCCTCTGGAAACACCATATATTTT; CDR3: CASSPQQGASGNTIYF
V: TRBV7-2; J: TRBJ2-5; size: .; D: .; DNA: TGTGCCAGCAGCTTAGAGGGGGGGCGATACCAAGAGACCCAGTACTTC; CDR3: CASSLEGGRYQETQYF
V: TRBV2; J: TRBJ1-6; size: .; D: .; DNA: TGTGCCAGCAGTGATTCGAATTCACCCCTCCACTTT; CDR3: CASSDSNSPLHF
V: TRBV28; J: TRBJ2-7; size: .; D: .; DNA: TGTGCCAGCAGTTTAGACAGGTTGCTACGAGAGCAGTACTTC; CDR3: CASSLDRLLREQYF
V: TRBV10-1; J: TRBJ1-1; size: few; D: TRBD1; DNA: TGCGCCAGCAGTGTGACAGGGGGGATCGCTTTCTTT; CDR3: CASSVTGGIAFF
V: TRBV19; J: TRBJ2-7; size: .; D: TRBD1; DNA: TGTGCCAGTGCCCAGCCAGGACAGGGGAGCTCCTACGAGCAGTACTTC; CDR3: CASAQPGQGSSYEQYF
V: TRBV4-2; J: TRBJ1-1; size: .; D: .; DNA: TGTGCCAGCAGCCAAGAAAGCGGGTGGGGTGAAGCTTTCTTT; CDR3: CASSQESGWGEAFF
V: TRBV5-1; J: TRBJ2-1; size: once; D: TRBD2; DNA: TGCGCCAGCAGCTTTCTAGCGGGGGAGTCCTACAATGAGCAGTTCTTC; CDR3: CASSFLAGESYNEQFF
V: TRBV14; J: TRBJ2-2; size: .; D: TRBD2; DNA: TGTGCCAGCAGCTGGGGACTAGCGGCGAACACCGGGGAGCTGTTTTTT; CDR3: CASSWGLAANTGELFF
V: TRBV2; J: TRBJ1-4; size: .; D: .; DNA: TGTGCCAGCAGTGAACCCTTGAAGAGGAATGAAAAACTGTTTTTT; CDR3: CASSEPLKRNEKLFF
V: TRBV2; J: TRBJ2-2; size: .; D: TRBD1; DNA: TGTGCCACCGACAGGGATGCGAACACCGGGGAGCTGTTTTTT; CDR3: CATDRDANTGELFF
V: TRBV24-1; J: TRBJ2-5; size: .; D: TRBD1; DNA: TGTGCCACCAGTGACCCTAAGGGGACAGGGCGGGAGACCCAGTACTTC; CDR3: CATSDPKGTGRETQYF
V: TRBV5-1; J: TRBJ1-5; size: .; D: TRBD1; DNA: TGCGCCAGCAGAACCGGGACAGGGACCAATCAGCCCCAGCATTTT; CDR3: CASRTGTGTNQPQHF
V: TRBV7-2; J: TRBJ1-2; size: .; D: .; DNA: TGTGCCAGCAGCTTAGCCCTTCAGACCTCGGGCTATGGCTACACCTTC; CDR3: CASSLALQTSGYGYTF
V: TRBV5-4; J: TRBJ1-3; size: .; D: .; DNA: TGTGCCAGCAGCTTGTTCTCAGGGGCAGGAAACACCATATATTTT; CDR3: CASSLFSGAGNTIYF
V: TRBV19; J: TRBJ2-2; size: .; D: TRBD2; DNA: TGTGCCTCAGCGGGGCAGGCGTTTAACACCGGGGAGCTGTTTTTT; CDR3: CASAGQAFNTGELFF
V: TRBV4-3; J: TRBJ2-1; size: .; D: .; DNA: TGCGCCAGCAGCCCACGCAGCGTGTTGACGGCCAATGAGCAGTTCTTC; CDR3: CASSPRSVLTANEQFF